This T cell receptor beta chain emerged from a study of T cell repertoires in cytomegalovirus infection. The V gene's germline CDR1 is SGHDN and CDR2 FVKESK. The CDR3 is 16 residues long. V gave up 0 bases and J gave up 4 bases; unmatched junction bases: 7. One entry per CDR3 protein results from TCRdb running MiXCR on the reads. This table has around 260,000 distinct CDR3 sequences, roughly 9.1% appearing once. This clonotype was seen many times. V and J are TRBV14 and TRBJ2-3, with 7 bases identical to TRBD1. This TCR came from a human donor in good health (CMV status not recorded). Some clones in this sample may be carry-over from other donors' samples. Sequences were obtained from PBMCs. The CDR3 bases are TGTGCCAGCAGCCAAGATTCGAGGGGGCTCGCAGATACGCAGTATTTT. Its protein product is CASSQDSRGLADTQYF.